One sample yielded the 22 T cell receptor beta chains listed below, sequenced in a study of blood T cell repertoires in COVID-19 (dated by TCRdb to 2019 to 2021). The library was made by the immunoSEQ multiplex PCR assay. TCRdb mirrors the immuneACCESS table, restricted to in-frame sequences. Some clones are absent from its copies; in checked studies, under half trace to an unresolved V gene, and the reason for the others is unknown. Within this sample are tens of thousands of clones, with more than 80% of them counted one time only. The ten largest account for roughly 18% of the sample. Sample: peripheral blood. Every receptor here comes from a woman aged 60-75 years with acute or convalescent COVID-19.

V gene TRBV15 combines with J gene TRBJ2-3, with no clear D. Per the germline V gene, CDR1 is LNHNV and CDR2 is YYDKDF (reference sequence). This CDR3 is built from 17 residues. Trimming pared 0 bases from V and 0 bases from J, leaving 13 bases between. CDR3 in DNA: TGTGCCACCAGCAGAGATTATGGCAGTTCTAGCACAGATACGCAGTATTTT. It yields the protein CATSRDYGSSSTDTQYF.

The V call is TRBV10-3, the J call TRBJ2-1; D is perhaps TRBD2 (5 bases). CDR3 length: 14 amino acids. Germline V CDR1 and CDR2: ENHRY, SYGVKD. Trimming cost V 6 bases and J 5 bases, with 14 bases left between them. This chain's CDR3 is CAISSGGPDNEQFF. The CDR3 DNA reads as TGTGCCATCAGCAGCGGTGGGCCCGACAATGAGCAGTTCTTC.

The gene calls are TRBV7-2 and TRBJ2-2, with D maybe TRBD2 (6 bases). The germline V gene encodes CDR1 SGHTA and CDR2 FQGNSA. V shed 2 bases and J shed 3 bases, with 16 bases lying between them. The CDR3 has 17 amino acids. The CDR3 loop is CASSLYPPGGDTGELFF. The CDR3 DNA reads TGTGCCAGCAGCTTATATCCTCCCGGGGGAGACACCGGGGAGCTGTTTTTT.

This rearrangement joins TRBV6-5 to TRBJ2-2; TRBD1 might be the D (6 bases). Trimming cost V 7 bases and J 3 bases, with 9 bases left between them. This CDR3 has 13 amino acids. The V gene's germline CDR1 is MNHEY and CDR2 SVGAGI. CDR3 in amino acids: CASTRQDTGELFF. In nucleotides, the CDR3 is TGTGCCAGCACCCGACAGGACACCGGGGAGCTGTTTTTT.

Ten or more counts support this clone. The V call is TRBV7-2, the J call TRBJ1-5; D is uncertain. Between the trimmed V and J ends, which lost 5 bases and 0 bases, there was a span of 14 bases. Germline V CDR1 and CDR2: SGHTA, FQGNSA. The CDR3 contains 16 residues. The CDR3 loop is CASSPAGSDSNQPQHF. The CDR3 region has the DNA TGTGCCAGCAGCCCCGCAGGTTCTGATAGCAATCAGCCCCAGCATTTT. Supplemented by reference TRBV7-2 and TRBJ1-5, the full variable domain reads GAGVSQSPSNKVTEKGKDVELRCDPISGHTALYWYRQSLGQGLEFLIYFQGNSAPDKSGLPSDRFSAERTGGSVSTLTIQRTQQEDSAVYLCASSPAGSDSNQPQHFGDGTRLSIL.

The chain recombines TRBV18 with TRBJ2-7; D ambiguous. V was trimmed by 0 bases and J by 0 bases, leaving 3 bases between them. The CDR3 totals 13 residues. In germline, CDR1 is KGHSH, CDR2 LQKENI. The CDR3 coding sequence is TGTGCCAGCTCACCACCGAGCTCCTACGAGCAGTACTTC. Translating it yields CASSPPSSYEQYF.

V usage is TRBV5-1 and J usage is TRBJ2-1; perhaps TRBD1 as D (6 bases). Deletions cut 2 bases from V and 7 bases from J, with 7 bases between. Germline values: CDR1 SGHRS, CDR2 YFSETQ. This CDR3 is built from 12 residues. This CDR3 reads CASSLQGNEQFF. CDR3 DNA: TGCGCCAGCAGCTTACAGGGAAATGAGCAGTTCTTC.

This clone was observed a few times. This rearrangement joins TRBV7-2 to TRBJ1-3; D is uncertain. The CDR3 has 14 residues. V shed 5 bases and J shed 0 bases, with 8 bases lying between them. Germline V gene lookup returns CDR1 SGHTA and CDR2 FQGNSA. The CDR3 is CASSQAFSGNTIYF. DNA of the CDR3: TGTGCCAGCAGCCAAGCCTTCTCTGGAAACACCATATATTTT.

This clone is deemed medium-sized. Distinct nucleotide sequences in the sample also encode this CDR3. The chain uses TRBV4-1 and TRBJ2-2; no definite D call. The CDR3 has 14 residues. Germline V gene data show CDR1 as MGHRA and CDR2 as YSYEKL. V lost 4 bases and J lost 1, with 7 bases in between. CDR3 nucleotides: TGCGCCAGCAGCCGAACAGTGAACACCGGGGAGCTGTTTTTT. Its translation: CASSRTVNTGELFF.

The chain employs TRBV7-2 and TRBJ2-7, with TRBD1 identical over 9 bases. Germline values: CDR1 SGHTA, CDR2 FQGNSA. V gave up 2 bases and J gave up 1 base; unmatched junction bases: 3. This CDR3 comprises 15 residues. In DNA, the CDR3 is TGTGCCAGCAGCTTAAAACAGGGGGCGTCCTACGAGCAGTACTTC. Its translation is CASSLKQGASYEQYF. Full variable domain (outside the CDR3, taken from reference TRBV7-2 and TRBJ2-7): GAGVSQSPSNKVTEKGKDVELRCDPISGHTALYWYRQSLGQGLEFLIYFQGNSAPDKSGLPSDRFSAERTGGSVSTLTIQRTQQEDSAVYLCASSLKQGASYEQYFGPGTRLTVT.

Of note for this clone: Other nucleotide sequences from this sample produce the same CDR3. The chain is built from TRBV5-4 and TRBJ2-5, with a possible D match to TRBD1 (5 bases). Between the trimmed V and J ends, which lost 1 base and 2 bases, there was a span of 9 bases. The CDR3 contains 14 residues. Germline V gives CDR1 SGHNT, CDR2 YYREEE (reference sequence). The CDR3 sequence: CASSLRRVQETQYF. CDR3 sequence (DNA): TGTGCCAGCAGCTTGCGCAGGGTACAAGAGACCCAGTACTTC.

The chain links TRBV18 to TRBJ2-2; TRBD2 might be the D (5 bases). CDR1 is KGHSH and CDR2 is LQKENI in the germline V gene. V gave up 2 bases and J gave up 6 bases, with 19 bases separating them. This CDR3 contains 17 residues. Written as DNA, the CDR3 is TGTGCCAGCTCACCAGATACGGCCCTAGCAAGAGCCGGGGAGCTGTTTTTT. Translating gives CASSPDTALARAGELFF. Full variable domain (rest looked up from reference TRBV18 and TRBJ2-2): NAGVMQNPRHLVRRRGQEARLRCSPMKGHSHVYWYRQLPEEGLKFMVYLQKENIIDESGMPKERFSAEFPKEGPSILRIQQVVRGDSAAYFCASSPDTALARAGELFFGEGSRLTVL.

V gene TRBV6-5 combines with J gene TRBJ2-3, with 7 bases matching TRBD2. The CDR3 sequence is 15 residues long. Per the germline V gene, CDR1 is MNHEY and CDR2 is SVGAGI. Trimming at V came to 6 bases and at J to 5 bases, leaving 11 bases not matched to a gene. The CDR3 sequence is CASSRSRLAEDTQYF. CDR3 DNA: TGTGCCAGCAGCAGATCCCGGCTAGCGGAAGATACGCAGTATTTT.

This sequence joins TRBV2 and TRBJ1-1, with TRBD1 matching over 7 bases. The germline CDR1 and CDR2 sequences are SNHLY and FYNNEI. The CDR3 is 14 residues long. Trimming took 3 bases from V and 3 from J; bases not matched to a gene: 4. CDR3 protein: CASSDDRVDTEAFF. The CDR3, as DNA: TGTGCCAGCAGTGACGACAGGGTGGACACTGAAGCTTTCTTT. The full variable domain, rest sourced from reference TRBV2 and TRBJ1-1, is EPEVTQTPSHQVTQMGQEVILRCVPISNHLYFYWYRQILGQKVEFLVSFYNNEISEKSEIFDDQFSVERPDGSNFTLKIRSTKLEDSAMYFCASSDDRVDTEAFFGQGTRLTVV.

CDR3 sequence reads: CASSFGLDSPLHF. CDR3 in DNA: TGTGCCAGCAGCTTTGGACTGGATTCACCCCTCCACTTT. The genes are TRBV7-9 and TRBJ1-6; no definite D call. V was trimmed by 3 bases and J by 8 bases, leaving 8 bases between them. This CDR3 region has 13 residues. Germline CDR1 reads SEHNR; CDR2 reads FQNEAQ (reference sequence).

In its sample, this clone was seen once. J is TRBJ1-1 and V is TRBV3-1 (or the pseudogene TRBV3-2); D unresolved. The germline CDR1 and CDR2 sequences are LGHDT and YNNKEL (reference sequence). The CDR3 consists of 13 residues. The germline V and J ends were trimmed by 4 bases and 0 bases, with 6 bases remaining between them. CDR3 sequence (DNA): TGTGCCAGCAGCCTGCGTGTGAACACTGAAGCTTTCTTT. Encoded protein: CASSLRVNTEAFF.

The J gene is TRBJ2-5, the V gene TRBV7-2; D uncertain. The V end was cut by 0 bases, the J end by 2 bases, with 10 bases between. CDR3 length: 15 amino acids. Germline V lookup: CDR1 SGHTA, CDR2 FQGNSA. CDR3 region: CASSLAGRSQETQYF. CDR3 nucleotide sequence: TGTGCCAGCAGCTTAGCGGGCAGGTCACAAGAGACCCAGTACTTC.

The J gene is TRBJ2-1, the V gene TRBV29-1; 10 bases map to TRBD2. The germline gives CDR1 SQVTM, CDR2 ANQGSEA. V shed 6 bases and J 7 bases; nucleotides not matched to a gene: 6. The CDR3 is 13 residues long. The CDR3 protein is CSVGTSVNNEQFF. Written as DNA, the CDR3 is TGCAGCGTCGGGACTAGCGTTAATAATGAGCAGTTCTTC.

The chain employs TRBV5-1 and TRBJ1-1, with D maybe TRBD1 (6 bases). CDR1 and CDR2 (germline): SGHRS, YFSETQ. The germline V and J ends were trimmed by 4 bases and 3 bases, with 13 bases remaining between them. The CDR3 totals 14 residues. The CDR3: CASSRSGAYTEAFF. CDR3 sequence (DNA): TGCGCCAGCAGCCGATCAGGGGCGTACACTGAAGCTTTCTTT.

The gene calls are TRBV7-2 and TRBJ2-5, with D maybe TRBD2 (6 bases). Trimming took 0 bases from V and 2 from J, leaving 10 bases between them. CDR3 length equals 15 residues. Germline V CDR1 and CDR2: SGHTA, FQGNSA. CDR3 sequence reads: CASSLALGRQETQYF. Written as DNA, the CDR3 is TGTGCCAGCAGCTTAGCTCTGGGGAGGCAAGAGACCCAGTACTTC. Combining the CDR3 with reference TRBV7-2 and TRBJ2-5 gives the whole variable domain GAGVSQSPSNKVTEKGKDVELRCDPISGHTALYWYRQSLGQGLEFLIYFQGNSAPDKSGLPSDRFSAERTGGSVSTLTIQRTQQEDSAVYLCASSLALGRQETQYFGPGTRLLVL.

The chain combines TRBV5-4 with TRBJ2-1; D is possibly TRBD2 (6 bases). V lost 2 bases to trimming and J lost 6 bases, with 9 bases between them. The CDR3 is 13 residues long. Per the germline V gene, CDR1 is SGHNT and CDR2 is YYREEE (reference sequence). In nucleotides, the CDR3 is TGTGCCAGCAGCTTCTCGGGGGTCAATGAGCAGTTCTTC. As protein: CASSFSGVNEQFF.

The chain is built from TRBV5-4 and TRBJ1-3, with D tentatively TRBD1 (5 bases). The germline gives CDR1 SGHNT, CDR2 YYREEE (reference sequence). CDR3 size: 16 residues. V lost 4 bases and J 2 bases, leaving 16 bases between the germline ends. The CDR3 region is CASSAGGTVAGNTIYF. DNA for the CDR3: TGTGCCAGCAGCGCGGGGGGAACGGTTGCTGGAAACACCATATATTTT.